This TCR beta chain was recorded in a study of PD-1 blockade in classical Hodgkin lymphoma. Study-wide results and limits: Nivolumab initiated under 1 year post-ASCT led to patient exclusion. Significantly greater TCR diversity emerged by C4D1 in CD4+ cells but not CD8+ cells.

Notes on this clone: Its target is not known.

Brentuximab vedotin exposure varied, and every patient relapsed after autologous stem cell transplantation. Per germline, CDR1 SGHVS and CDR2 FQNEAQ. Trimming removed 5 bases from V and 2 bases from J, with 18 bases in between. The CDR3 runs to 16 residues. Profiling relied on immunoSEQ multiplex PCR, and the TCRdb table lists in-frame clones only, not all of them. The data contain more than 15,000 clones, about 81% of them singletons. The chain joins TRBV7-8 to TRBJ2-5; D is uncertain. The receptor's source is a human donor with classical Hodgkin lymphoma. The specimen was peripheral blood mononuclear cells (PBMCs), collected at baseline. CDR3 sequence (DNA): TGTGCCAGCAGCAACCAGGCGGCCGTGGGGCAAGAGACCCAGTACTTC. It translates to CASSNQAAVGQETQYF.